These 21 T cell receptor beta chains originate from one sample sequenced in a study of T cell changes during pregnancy in multiple sclerosis. Clones were sequenced by immunoSEQ multiplex PCR, and TCRdb holds only the in-frame ones, with some missing. The table includes about 57,000 clones, about 91% detected once. The specimen was peripheral blood, collected after pregnancy. These receptors were obtained from a female donor in good health, enrolled as a control in a pregnancy study.

The chain combines TRBV25-1 with TRBJ2-1, with TRBD2 matching 11 bases. The CDR3 covers 15 residues. CDR1 and CDR2 (germline): MGHDK, SYGVNS. V was clipped by 10 bases and J by 1 base; unmatched bases: 6. The CDR3 sequence: CATRGTSGSYNEQFF. As DNA, the CDR3 is TGTGCCACCAGAGGGACTAGCGGTTCCTACAATGAGCAGTTCTTC. Full variable domain (remainder filled in from reference TRBV25-1 and TRBJ2-1): EADIYQTPRYLVIGTGKKITLECSQTMGHDKMYWYQQDPGMELHLIHYSYGVNSTEKGDLSSESTVSRIRTEHFPLTLESARPSHTSQYLCATRGTSGSYNEQFFGPGTRLTVL.

The chain uses TRBV20-1 and TRBJ2-7, with 8 positions matching TRBD1. V trimming: 5 bases; J trimming: 5 bases; junction bases outside the gene matches: 2. The CDR3 covers 11 residues. Germline lookup yields CDR1 DFQATT and CDR2 SNEGSKA (reference sequence). The CDR3 here is CSASDRDEQYF. The CDR3 bases are TGCAGTGCTTCGGACAGGGACGAGCAGTACTTC.

The chain links TRBV2 to TRBJ1-3; D is uncertain. Per the germline V gene, CDR1 is SNHLY and CDR2 is FYNNEI. The V end lost 8 bases, the J end lost 8 bases, and 10 bases lay between the germline ends. The length of the CDR3 is 11 residues. The CDR3 region has the DNA TGTGCCAGCGAGATCGGTGACACCATATATTTT. Encoded protein: CASEIGDTIYF.

The V and J genes are TRBV7-6 and TRBJ2-3, with 13 nucleotides matching TRBD2. The CDR3 contains 15 residues. Germline values: CDR1 SGHVS, CDR2 FNYEAQ. J gave up 4 bases and V 4 bases, and 2 bases lay outside the gene matches. Here the CDR3 reads CASSWTSGSSDTQYF. DNA of the CDR3: TGTGCCAGCAGCTGGACTAGCGGGAGCTCAGATACGCAGTATTTT.

The rearrangement links TRBV10-3 to TRBJ2-3, with TRBD2 as a possible D gene (6 bases). V lost 1 base, J lost 3 bases, and 14 bases lay in between. CDR1 ENHRY and CDR2 SYGVKD come from the germline V gene. The CDR3 has 16 amino acids. The CDR3 sequence: CAISEYRREETDTQYF. CDR3 bases: TGTGCCATCAGTGAGTACCGTAGGGAGGAAACAGATACGCAGTATTTT.

The chain combines TRBV6-6 with TRBJ2-5; possible D gene TRBD1, 5 bases. This CDR3 comprises 14 residues. Germline lookup yields CDR1 MNHNY and CDR2 SVGAGI (reference sequence). V lost 2 bases, J lost 5 bases, and 12 bases lay in between. The DNA of the CDR3 is TGTGCCAGCAGTTACGGGGCCCTTGGGGAGACCCAGTACTTC. This sequence encodes CASSYGALGETQYF.

The rearrangement joins TRBV2 to TRBJ2-7; tentatively, D is TRBD1 (6 bases). Trimming removed 8 bases from V and 4 bases from J, with 9 bases in between. Germline V CDR1 and CDR2: SNHLY, FYNNEI. This CDR3 is built from 11 residues. CDR3 loop: CASRQAYEQYF. CDR3 coding DNA: TGTGCCAGCCGACAGGCATACGAGCAGTACTTC.

J is TRBJ1-4 and V is TRBV2; D unclear. V dropped 0 bases and J dropped 6 bases, with 8 bases sitting between them. CDR1 and CDR2 from the germline V gene are SNHLY and FYNNEI. The length of the CDR3 is 14 residues. CDR3 nucleotide sequence: TGTGCCAGCAGTGAAGCGGGGAGGGATGAAAAACTGTTTTTT. Protein product: CASSEAGRDEKLFF. The full variable domain, in which reference TRBV2 and TRBJ1-4 provide the parts outside the CDR3, is EPEVTQTPSHQVTQMGQEVILRCVPISNHLYFYWYRQILGQKVEFLVSFYNNEISEKSEIFDDQFSVERPDGSNFTLKIRSTKLEDSAMYFCASSEAGRDEKLFFGSGTQLSVL.

The gene calls are TRBV7-8 and TRBJ2-5; 12 bases are shared with TRBD2. Germline loops: CDR1 SGHVS, CDR2 FQNEAQ. V lost 1 base, J lost 4 bases, and 10 bases stayed unmatched. The CDR3 runs 18 residues. In nucleotides, the CDR3 is TGTGCCAGCAGCTTAGAACCCCTAGCGGGAGGGCCTGGAGAGACCCAGTACTTC. Translation: CASSLEPLAGGPGETQYF. The full variable domain, rest sourced from reference TRBV7-8 and TRBJ2-5, is GAGVSQSPRYKVAKRGQDVALRCDPISGHVSLFWYQQALGQGPEFLTYFQNEAQLDKSGLPSDRFFAERPEGSVSTLKIQRTQQEDSAVYLCASSLEPLAGGPGETQYFGPGTRLLVL.

CDR3 in amino acids: CASSSGLLIYTF. The CDR3 nucleotides read TGTGCCAGCAGCTCGGGACTGTTAATCTACACCTTC. This rearrangement joins TRBV7-9 to TRBJ1-2; D is perhaps TRBD1 (5 bases). CDR1 and CDR2 from the germline V gene are SEHNR and FQNEAQ (reference sequence). The CDR3 spans 12 residues. Trimming took 4 bases from V and 10 from J, leaving 13 bases between them.

Remarks on this clone: The same CDR3 arises from other DNA sequences in this sample as well. This chain links TRBV27 with TRBJ2-7; 8 bases map to TRBD1. The CDR3 has 14 amino acids. Trimming at V came to 2 bases and at J to 5 bases, leaving 5 bases not matched to a gene. The germline V gene encodes CDR1 MNHEY and CDR2 SMNVEV (reference sequence). The CDR3 spells CASSLQGAFNEQYF. The CDR3 DNA sequence: TGTGCCAGCAGTTTACAGGGGGCTTTTAACGAGCAGTACTTC.

The chain is built from TRBV5-1 and TRBJ2-1; TRBD2 matches 7 bases. V trimming: 4 bases; J trimming: 9 bases; junction bases outside the gene matches: 10. The length of the CDR3 is 14 residues. Germline loops: CDR1 SGHRS, CDR2 YFSETQ. The CDR3 coding sequence is TGCGCCAGCAGCCTCGGGACTACCTCGGGTGAGCAGTTCTTC. The encoded protein is CASSLGTTSGEQFF.

This chain connects TRBV15 to TRBJ2-5; the match to TRBD2 covers 12 bases. Germline V lookup: CDR1 LNHNV, CDR2 YYDKDF (reference sequence). The CDR3 has 18 amino acids. V gave up 3 bases and J gave up 5 bases; unmatched junction bases: 13. In DNA, the CDR3 is TGTGCCACCAGCAGGGTTCCTAGGACTAGCGGGGACTGGGAGACCCAGTACTTC. Its protein product is CATSRVPRTSGDWETQYF.

CDR3 sequence: CASSRLAGDNTGELFF. DNA for the CDR3: TGTGCCAGCAGCCGACTAGCGGGAGACAACACCGGGGAGCTGTTTTTT. The genes are TRBV7-9 and TRBJ2-2, with 12 bases aligning to TRBD2. CDR1 is SEHNR and CDR2 is FQNEAQ in the germline V gene (reference sequence). V dropped 5 bases and J dropped 2; count of bases not matched to a gene: 3. This CDR3 is 16 amino acids long.

The rearrangement joins TRBV12-5 to TRBJ1-1, with no clear D. Germline values: CDR1 LGHNT, CDR2 FRNRAP. Trimming stripped 5 bases from V and 6 bases from J, with 13 bases between. CDR3 length equals 13 residues. The CDR3 loop reads CASGLNLGAEAFF. The CDR3 DNA reads as TGTGCTAGTGGTCTGAACCTCGGGGCTGAAGCTTTCTTT.

This chain links TRBV18 with TRBJ2-3; TRBD2 matches at 7 bases. With V trimmed by 4 bases and J by 7 bases, 23 bases remained unmatched. The CDR3 extends over 19 amino acids. Germline assignment: CDR1 KGHSH and CDR2 LQKENI. This chain's CDR3 is CASSLSHSLASGGGHTQYF. Written as DNA, the CDR3 is TGTGCCAGCTCACTCTCCCACTCCCTAGCTAGCGGCGGGGGTCATACGCAGTATTTT.

J is TRBJ2-2 and V is TRBV12-5; 8 bases line up with TRBD1. Per the germline V gene, CDR1 is LGHNT and CDR2 is FRNRAP. CDR3 length: 16 residues. Trimming cost V 1 base and J 1 base; bases outside gene matches: 2. CDR3: CASGLGDRRNTGELFF. The CDR3 bases are TGTGCTAGTGGTTTGGGGGACAGGAGGAACACCGGGGAGCTGTTTTTT.

The rearrangement joins TRBV12-5 to TRBJ2-4, with 11 bases matching TRBD2. CDR3 size: 17 residues. J was trimmed by 0 bases and V by 0 bases; bases with no gene match: 1. CDR1 is LGHNT, CDR2 FRNRAP, per germline. CDR3 sequence (DNA): TGTGCTAGTGGTTTGGTGACTAGCGGGGAAGCCAAAAACATTCAGTACTTC. Protein sequence: CASGLVTSGEAKNIQYF.

V and J are TRBV29-1 and TRBJ2-1; 13 nucleotides align to TRBD2. Losses at the gene ends were 4 bases for V and 3 bases for J; bases not matched to a gene: 0. The germline gives CDR1 SQVTM, CDR2 ANQGSEA. CDR3 length: 14 amino acids. The CDR3 loop reads CSVGLAGGYNEQFF. In nucleotides, the CDR3 is TGCAGCGTTGGACTAGCGGGGGGCTACAATGAGCAGTTCTTC.

The chain joins TRBV30 to TRBJ2-3; D gene unclear. Germline lookup yields CDR1 GTSNPN and CDR2 SVGIG (reference sequence). The CDR3 loop spans 12 amino acids. Trimming took 0 bases from V and 5 from J, leaving 6 bases between them. CDR3 sequence reads: CAWSVRVDTQYF. The CDR3 DNA sequence: TGTGCCTGGAGTGTACGGGTAGATACGCAGTATTTT.

The J gene is TRBJ2-1, the V gene TRBV7-3, with D maybe TRBD2 (6 bases). Looked up from germline, CDR1 is SGHTA and CDR2 is FQGTGA. V gave up 2 bases and J gave up 5 bases, with 13 bases separating them. This CDR3 region has 15 residues. The CDR3 sequence is CASSLGATRNNEQFF. The DNA for the CDR3 is TGTGCCAGCAGCTTAGGGGCGACTAGAAACAATGAGCAGTTCTTC.